This is a list of T cell receptor beta chains from one sample in a study of PD-1 blockade in classical Hodgkin lymphoma. Generated by immunoSEQ multiplex PCR, the TCRdb table keeps only in-frame clones and is missing some. The sample gives fewer than 90,000 clones, 85% to 95% of which show up once; approximately 8% is in the top ten. Sample: peripheral blood mononuclear cells (PBMCs), taken at baseline. These receptors were taken from a human donor with classical Hodgkin lymphoma. CDR3s include the opening cysteine and the closing phenylalanine or tryptophan. D genes are given only for firm matches. Size is omitted from some rows. Given values are once, few, many or a class for expanded clones.

J gene | clone size | D gene | V gene | CDR3 DNA | CDR3 protein
TRBJ2-7 | once | NA | TRBV29-1 | TGCAGCGTCGACGACGCCTCTGCGGTCCCCTACGAGCAGTACTTC | CSVDDASAVPYEQYF
TRBJ2-7 | NA | NA | TRBV6-1 | TGTGCCAGCAGTGACCTAGGCCCCTACGAGCAGTACTTC | CASSDLGPYEQYF
TRBJ2-2 | NA | NA | TRBV30 | TGTGCCTGGAGTTGGTACAGTCTTCCCCCAAGGGAGCTGTTTTTT | CAWSWYSLPPRELFF
TRBJ2-2 | once | NA | TRBV6-1 | TGTGCCAGTATAACTAGCTCCGGGGAGCTGTTTTTT | CASITSSGELFF
TRBJ2-3 | NA | NA | TRBV10-3 | TGTGCCATCAGTGAGTCTTTTCAGTCTGGCACAGATACGCAGTATTTT | CAISESFQSGTDTQYF
TRBJ2-1 | once | TRBD2 | TRBV19 | TGTGCCAGTAGTATAGGGACTAGTGGCGATGAGCAGTTCTTC | CASSIGTSGDEQFF
TRBJ1-5 | NA | NA | TRBV19 | TGTGCCAGTAATCCGTTTAATAGCAATCAGCCCCAGCATTTT | CASNPFNSNQPQHF
TRBJ2-7 | NA | TRBD2 | TRBV18 | TGTGCCAGCTCGGGATCGGTGACTAGCGGCTCCTACGAGCAGTACTTC | CASSGSVTSGSYEQYF
TRBJ2-1 | NA | NA | TRBV27 | TGTGCCAGCAGTTTGGTAAGCGGTTTCAATGAGCAGTTCTTC | CASSLVSGFNEQFF
TRBJ2-5 | NA | TRBD2 | TRBV2 | TGTGCCAGCAGTGGGGGTAGCGGGGGGCAAGAGACCCAGTACTTC | CASSGGSGGQETQYF
TRBJ1-5 | NA | TRBD1 | TRBV2 | TGTGCCAGCAGCGGACAGGCGGGCCAGCCCCAGCATTTT | CASSGQAGQPQHF
TRBJ1-1 | NA | NA | TRBV9 | TGTGCCAGCAGGGGGGGAAGCACTGAAGCTTTCTTT | CASRGGSTEAFF
TRBJ2-5 | NA | NA | TRBV4-1 | TGCGCCAGCAGCCAAGATGCTTTTGAGACCCAGTACTTC | CASSQDAFETQYF
TRBJ2-1 | NA | NA | TRBV7-3 | TGTGCCAGCAGCTTAGGGGACAATGAGCAGTTCTTC | CASSLGDNEQFF
TRBJ2-5 | NA | TRBD2 | TRBV9 | TGTGCCAGCAGCGCGACTAGCGGGAGACCCCAAGAGACCCAGTACTTC | CASSATSGRPQETQYF
TRBJ1-2 | NA | TRBD1 | TRBV9 | TGTGCCAGCAGCGGAGGACCGGGACAGGGAGTGGGTGGCTACACCTTC | CASSGGPGQGVGGYTF
TRBJ2-3 | NA | NA | TRBV9 | TGTGCCAGCAGCGTAGTGGGGGGCGGGGATACGCAGTATTTT | CASSVVGGGDTQYF
TRBJ2-1 | NA | TRBD2 | TRBV25-1 | TGTGCCAGCAGTGAAATGAGAGCGGGGGCCTACAATGAGCAGTTCTTC | CASSEMRAGAYNEQFF
TRBJ1-1 | NA | NA | TRBV5-1 | TGCGCCAGCAGCTTAACCACAGGGAACTACTTGAACACTGAAGCTTTCTTT | CASSLTTGNYLNTEAFF
TRBJ2-1 | NA | TRBD2 | TRBV13 | TGTGCCAGCGTCCAGCGGGGGGTCTCGGTCAATGAGCAGTTCTTC | CASVQRGVSVNEQFF
TRBJ2-5 | NA | TRBD2 | TRBV27 | TGTGCCAGCAGCCCGACTAGCCGGGAGACCCAGTACTTC | CASSPTSRETQYF
TRBJ2-6 | once | TRBD2 | TRBV7-3 | TGTGCCAGCAGCCCCCATAGCGGGGCAGGCTCTGGGGCCAACGTCCTGACTTTC | CASSPHSGAGSGANVLTF
TRBJ2-7 | NA | NA | TRBV19 | TGTGCCAGTAGTATAGCGGCGGAGCTCCCCTACGAGCAGTACTTC | CASSIAAELPYEQYF
TRBJ1-1 | few | NA | TRBV9 | TGTGCCAGCAGCGTAGAAGGGGAGGACACTGAAGCTTTCTTT | CASSVEGEDTEAFF
TRBJ2-5 | NA | NA | TRBV27 | TGTGCCAGCAGTTCCCCTCAAGAGACCCAGTACTTC | CASSSPQETQYF
TRBJ1-2 | NA | NA | TRBV28 | TGTGCCAGCAGTCCCCCCGGACTTTTCTATGGCTACACCTTC | CASSPPGLFYGYTF
TRBJ2-7 | NA | NA | TRBV7-9 | TGTGCCAGCAGCTCAGCTTATCGGCTGCAATACGAGCAGTACTTC | CASSSAYRLQYEQYF